This TCR beta chain was profiled in a study of OX40 agonist ivuxolimab in advanced cancers. Concerning the study at large: Ivuxolimab was a fully human IgG2 agonistic monoclonal antibody targeting the costimulatory receptor OX40 (CD134). Peripheral TCRbeta sequencing aimed to test whether ivuxolimab altered TCR sequence diversity and caused clonal T-cell expansion. The paper reports the monotherapy dose-escalation portion (N ≈ 52 patients) of the phase I ivuxolimab trial. Partial responses were achieved by three dose-escalation patients, of whom one had hepatocellular carcinoma and two had cutaneous melanoma. Patients were allowed to have had prior anti-PD-1, anti-PD-L1 or anti-CTLA-4 therapy, and roughly 40% of the dose-escalation patients had been treated with checkpoint inhibitors. Of the approximately 54 dose-escalation patients, hepatocellular carcinoma was present in about 20, melanoma in approximately 15, renal cell carcinoma in 9 and head and neck cancer in 9. In the dose-escalation cohort, 82.7% of patients were male, and the mean age was roughly 60 years, with a range of about 23 to 85. Intravenous ivuxolimab was administered to patients every 2 weeks at six dose levels: 0.01, 0.1, 0.3, 1.5, 3 and 10 mg/kg.

Of note for this clone: Its cognate antigen has yet to be identified. No base quality values were provided; no much bigger clone lies one nucleotide off.

The full study reports these points: At doses of 0.1 to 3.0 mg/kg, clonal expansion of both CD4+ and CD8+ T cells in blood was seen between baseline and week 6. Low levels of normalized T-cell clonal expansion were also seen in some patients who did not respond. On average, CD8+ T cells showed more expanded clones than CD4+ T cells after ivuxolimab. Partial responders in the 0.1-3.0 mg/kg groups had among the lowest normalized peripheral clonal expansion, especially among CD8+ T cells. Antigen specificity was not determined for the clonally expanded peripheral T cells.

Patients with autoimmune disease history or receiving systemic immunosuppression were excluded from the trial. Peripheral blood for TCR sequencing was collected from all dose cohorts at baseline, on cycle 4 day 1, and on cycle 7 day 1. The samples were drawn from a first-in-human, open-label, multicenter phase I dose-escalation trial of ivuxolimab. The trial enrolled adults with locally advanced or metastatic head and neck squamous cell, hepatocellular, melanoma or renal cell carcinoma. Before TCR sequencing, CD4+ T cells and CD8+ T cells from peripheral blood were sorted into separate populations. CDR1 and CDR2 are drawn from the germline V gene: SNHLY, FYNNEI. The CDR3 holds 14 amino acids from the cysteine to the phenylalanine. The sequence is cut down to CDR3 DNA, 42 bases in frame from base 1. Relative to germline, V is 8 bases shorter and J is 1 base shorter, with 13 bases between their ends.

Genomic DNA was isolated from the sorted cells so that the TCRbeta CDR3 region could be sequenced. The immunoSEQ Assay was used to sequence the TCRbeta CDR3 regions. Held by TCRdb, this immuneACCESS table contains in-frame sequences only and omits some clones. Under half of the omission traces to an unresolved V gene where checked; the cause of the rest is unknown. The sample includes about 69,000 clones, with 80% observed a single time. The ten top clones hold about 2.2% of the sample. This specimen consisted of CD4+ or CD8+ T cells sorted from blood, obtained in a trial of the OX40 agonist ivuxolimab. This chain joins TRBV2 to TRBJ2-3, with TRBD2 as a weak D call on 6 bases. The sequence came from an adult with an advanced solid tumor such as melanoma, head and neck, liver or kidney cancer. The bases are TGTGCCAGCGTTGCCGGGGGACGCACAGATACGCAGTATTTT. It specifies CASVAGGRTDTQYF.